This T cell receptor (beta chain) was identified during a study of blood T cell repertoires in COVID-19. Study overall: Samples came from the United States, Italy and Spain, spanning acute and convalescent COVID-19. T cells, B-cell-depleted T cells, or PBMCs provided the cDNA or gDNA that served as material.

The CDR3 is made up of 14 amino acids. V lost 5 bases and J 3 bases, leaving 11 bases between the germline ends. Germline V gene sequence: CDR1 SGHTA, CDR2 FQGNSA. Original methodology: Amplification of reference gene primers was used by the study to estimate nucleated cell counts. The data were produced by immunoSEQ multiplex PCR, yet TCRdb's version contains in-frame clones alone and is incomplete. Clone size and V and J calls were adopted from that table, with D and trimming inferred from the DNA. Of around 200,000 clones listed, about 80% are singletons. Sequencing was carried out using peripheral blood. The source of this sequence is a man younger than 40 with active or convalescent COVID-19. The rearrangement joins TRBV7-2 to TRBJ1-3; D is uncertain. The DNA of the CDR3 is TGTGCCAGCAGCCCGCCTAATCGTGGAAACACCATATATTTT. Protein product: CASSPPNRGNTIYF.